This T cell receptor beta chain stems from a study of OX40 agonist ivuxolimab in advanced cancers. Regarding the study as a whole: Among the least clonally expanded were partial responders at 0.1-3.0 mg/kg.

Some clones are missing from TCRdb's copy, which holds only in-frame ones; the method was immunoSEQ multiplex PCR. Among some 42,000 clones listed, 65% to 85% were seen once. This clone has only a few counts. Its antigen is currently unknown. Germline V lookup: CDR1 GTSNPN, CDR2 SVGIG (reference sequence). This CDR3 comprises 17 residues. The sample consisted of CD4+ or CD8+ T cells sorted from blood, taken in a trial of the OX40 agonist ivuxolimab. The receptor comes from an adult with an advanced solid tumor such as melanoma, head and neck, liver or kidney cancer. This chain uses TRBV30 with TRBJ2-5; 9 bases map to TRBD2. The last part of the DNA fits TRBJ2-7 better; the J call may be wrong. The CDR3 sequence: CAWSHPPRLAATYEQYF. Written as DNA, the CDR3 is TGTGCCTGGAGTCACCCCCCGCGACTAGCGGCAACCTACGAGCAGTACTTC.